These T cell receptor beta chains were read from a single sample in a study of cytomegalovirus exposure and HLA in healthy donors. Repertoires were generated with immunoSEQ multiplex PCR, while TCRdb's copy carries only in-frame clones and drops some. The table includes about 130,000 clones, 80% detected once. Sequences were obtained from PBMCs. All receptors derive from a man in his thirties or forties in good health and CMV-seronegative. Both conserved end residues are part of each CDR3. D genes are given only for firm matches. The size of a clone is reported for some rows only, either as once, few or many, or as a class for expanded clones.

clone_size j_call d_call cdr3_length v_call cdr3_nt cdr3_aa
- TRBJ2-1 TRBD2 15 TRBV19 TGTGCCAGTAGTATAAAGCGGGGCTCCTACAATGAGCAGTTCTTC CASSIKRGSYNEQFF
- TRBJ2-7 TRBD2 15 TRBV5-1 TGCGCCAGCAGCTTGGGTTGGGGGAGGGCCAACGAGCAGTACTTC CASSLGWGRANEQYF
once TRBJ1-2 - 15 TRBV30 TGTGCCTGGAGTGTAGGCGGTTCTCTAGTCTATGGCTACACCTTC CAWSVGGSLVYGYTF
- TRBJ2-1 TRBD2 13 TRBV29-1 TGCAGCGCGGGGACTAGCGGCTTCAATGAGCAGTTCTTC CSAGTSGFNEQFF
few TRBJ2-1 TRBD1 13 TRBV19 TGTGCCAGTAGGACAGGGAGAAACAATGAGCAGTTCTTC CASRTGRNNEQFF
- TRBJ2-3 TRBD2 14 TRBV5-5 TGTGCCAGCAGCTGGGTAGCGGGACCCGATACGCAGTATTTT CASSWVAGPDTQYF
- TRBJ2-6 TRBD1 18 TRBV10-3 TGTGCCATCAGTGAGTCGCGGACAGGGTTCGCTGGGGCCAACGTCCTGACTTTC CAISESRTGFAGANVLTF
- TRBJ2-1 TRBD2 15 TRBV29-1 TGCAGCGTTCGACTAGCGGGAGGGTTAATCGGTGAGCAGTTCTTC CSVRLAGGLIGEQFF
- TRBJ2-7 TRBD1 15 TRBV28 TGTGCCAGCAGTTTCAGGGGGCCCAGGGAGTACGAGCAGTACTTC CASSFRGPREYEQYF
- TRBJ1-4 - 15 TRBV7-8 TGTGCCAGCAGCCGCTTGAAAGCGGATAATGAAAAACTGTTTTTT CASSRLKADNEKLFF
- TRBJ2-7 - 14 TRBV5-6 TGTGCCAGCAGCCCCCAATCCTCCTATTACGAGCAGTACTTC CASSPQSSYYEQYF
- TRBJ2-1 TRBD2 15 TRBV5-8 TGTGCCAGCAGCTCTTGGGCTAGCGGCAACAATGAGCAGTTCTTC CASSSWASGNNEQFF
- TRBJ2-7 - 14 TRBV16 TGTGCCAGCAGCCGAACCTCCGGGTCCTACGAGCAGTACTTC CASSRTSGSYEQYF
- TRBJ1-1 - 12 TRBV11-3 TGTGCCAGCAGCGTCAGGAACACTGAAGCTTTCTTT CASSVRNTEAFF
- TRBJ2-1 TRBD2 14 TRBV12-5 TGTGCTAGTGGGCATAATAGCGGGAACAATGAGCAGTTCTTC CASGHNSGNNEQFF
- TRBJ2-1 - 17 TRBV28 TGTGCCAGCAGTCGCCGGGGTGGCACGAGCTCCTACAATGAGCAGTTCTTC CASSRRGGTSSYNEQFF
- TRBJ2-3 - 18 TRBV7-8 TGTGCCAGCAGCTTACTCATTGGGATAGCGGAACTAACAGATACGCAGTATTTT CASSLLIGIAELTDTQYF
- TRBJ2-7 TRBD1 14 TRBV27 TGTGCCAGCAGCACACAGGGGGAGCACTACGAGCAGTACTTT CASSTQGEHYEQYF
- TRBJ1-1 - 16 TRBV30 TGTGCCTGGAGTGTCTCCCAGGGAGGAGTGGACACTGAAGCTTTCTTT CAWSVSQGGVDTEAFF
- TRBJ2-6 TRBD2 18 TRBV28 TGTGCCAGCAGTTTATTTGGCGGGAGGGCCTCTGGGGCCAACGTCCTGACTTTC CASSLFGGRASGANVLTF
once TRBJ2-1 TRBD2 14 TRBV9 TGTGCCAGCAGCGTACGGACTAGCGCGGATGAGCAGTTCTTC CASSVRTSADEQFF
- TRBJ1-2 - 14 TRBV5-1 TGCGCCAGCAGCTCGGACAGCTTTAACTATGGCTACCCCTTC CASSSDSFNYGYPF
- TRBJ2-5 TRBD2 17 TRBV5-1 TGCGCCAGCAGCTTGGAAGTGGGTGCGGGAGCTGGGGAGACCCAGTACTTC CASSLEVGAGAGETQYF